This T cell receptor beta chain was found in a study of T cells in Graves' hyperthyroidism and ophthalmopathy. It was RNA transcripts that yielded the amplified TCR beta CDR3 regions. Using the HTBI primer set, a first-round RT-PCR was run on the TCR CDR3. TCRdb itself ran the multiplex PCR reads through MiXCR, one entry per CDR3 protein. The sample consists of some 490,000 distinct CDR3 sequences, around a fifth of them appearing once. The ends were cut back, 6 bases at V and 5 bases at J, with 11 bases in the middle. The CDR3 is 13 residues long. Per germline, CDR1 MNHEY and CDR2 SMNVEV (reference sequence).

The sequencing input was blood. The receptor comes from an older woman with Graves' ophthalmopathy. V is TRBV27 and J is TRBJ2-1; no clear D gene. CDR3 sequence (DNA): TGTGCCAGCAGACTTTATAACAACAATGAGCAGTTCTTC. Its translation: CASRLYNNNEQFF.